A selection of T cell receptor beta chains follows, all from one sample in a study of T cell responses to AZD1222 COVID-19 vaccine. This table comes from immunoSEQ multiplex PCR, and its TCRdb copy is limited to in-frame clones, with some not included. The profile shows 100,000 to 110,000 clones, less than 90% of them singletons. Sequencing used peripheral blood, obtained on day 0 of AZD1222 vaccination. The receptors shown here come from an adult in good health. The CDR3 runs from the conserved cysteine through the conserved F or W. The D gene is left open where the match is weak. Not every row has a clone size; where given, it reads once, few, many or a size class.

clone_size	v_call	d_call	j_call	cdr3_nt	cdr3_aa
NA	TRBV7-8	TRBD1	TRBJ1-1	TGTGCCAGCAGCTTTGAGGGGGCGACTGAAGCTTTCTTT	CASSFEGATEAFF
NA	TRBV14	NA	TRBJ2-1	TGTGCCAGCAGTTCCCTAGCCGACACTTACAATGAGCAGTTCTTC	CASSSLADTYNEQFF
few	TRBV3-1/TRBV3-2	NA	TRBJ1-5	TGTGCCAGCAGCCAAGAAGGGGCAGGGGCACGTCAGCCCCAGCATTTT	CASSQEGAGARQPQHF
NA	TRBV7-9	NA	TRBJ1-2	TGTGCCAGCAGCTTAGGGCTCTATGGCTACACCTTC	CASSLGLYGYTF
NA	TRBV9	NA	TRBJ1-1	TGTGCCAGCAGCGTAGAGGCGGGGGCCACTGAAGCTTTCTTT	CASSVEAGATEAFF
NA	TRBV7-9	NA	TRBJ2-2	TGTGCCAGCAGCTTAGGGGTGTCCGGGGAGCTGTTTTTT	CASSLGVSGELFF
NA	TRBV27	TRBD1	TRBJ2-7	TGTGCCAGCAGCCTACGACAGGGGCCCTACGAGCAGTACTTC	CASSLRQGPYEQYF
NA	TRBV14	NA	TRBJ1-2	TGTGCCAGCAGCCAAGTCAAGGACATCGCCTATGGCTACACCTTC	CASSQVKDIAYGYTF
NA	TRBV5-5	TRBD1	TRBJ1-2	TGTGCCAGCAGCTTGGCCGTGACAGGGAGATCCGGGGGTGGCTACACCTTC	CASSLAVTGRSGGGYTF
NA	TRBV7-3	NA	TRBJ2-1	TGTGCCAGCGGGAGGGGGGACTACAATGAGCAGTTCTTC	CASGRGDYNEQFF
NA	TRBV28	TRBD1	TRBJ2-2	TGTGCCAGCAGTCAAGGGGGCAGAACCGGGGAGCTGTTTTTT	CASSQGGRTGELFF
NA	TRBV19	NA	TRBJ1-2	TGTGCCAGTAGTGGGGGCCTCGGGACCGGGTATGGCTACACCTTC	CASSGGLGTGYGYTF
NA	TRBV28	TRBD1	TRBJ2-1	TGTGCCAGCAGTTTATCGGGACAGGGGGTGAGGGAGCAGTTCTTC	CASSLSGQGVREQFF
few	TRBV28	NA	TRBJ1-2	TGTGCCAGCAGTTCGACAGGTTCCTATGGCTACACCTTC	CASSSTGSYGYTF
NA	TRBV4-2	NA	TRBJ2-1	TGTGCCAGCAGCCAAGATGTTTTCGTGCTCGACTACAATGAGCAGTTCTTC	CASSQDVFVLDYNEQFF
NA	TRBV9	NA	TRBJ1-5	TGTGCCAGCAGCTCGGGGGTCGGCCAGCCCCAGCATTTT	CASSSGVGQPQHF
NA	TRBV5-8	NA	TRBJ1-1	TGTGCCAGCAGCTTGGACAGTATGAACACTGAAGCTTTCTTT	CASSLDSMNTEAFF
NA	TRBV27	NA	TRBJ1-2	TGTGCCAGCAGCTTCCGATTGCGTCCAGGGACGAACTATGGCTACACCTTC	CASSFRLRPGTNYGYTF
NA	TRBV28	TRBD1	TRBJ2-2	TGTGCCAGCAGCCCTTTCCCGAGGACAGGCAACACCGGGGAGCTGTTTTTT	CASSPFPRTGNTGELFF
NA	TRBV2	NA	TRBJ1-3	TGTGCCAGCAGTGAATTCCTATCCTCTGGAAACACCATATATTTT	CASSEFLSSGNTIYF
NA	TRBV29-1	TRBD2	TRBJ2-1	TGCAGCGCCAGACTAGCTTCTGGCAATGAGCAGTTCTTC	CSARLASGNEQFF
NA	TRBV19	NA	TRBJ1-1	TGTGCCAGTAGTATGGGCGACAGGACGAACACTGAAGCTTTCTTT	CASSMGDRTNTEAFF
NA	TRBV9	NA	TRBJ2-1	TGTGCCAGCAGAGGTAGCGGAAGCTCCTACAATGAGCAGTTCTTC	CASRGSGSSYNEQFF
NA	TRBV6-5	TRBD2	TRBJ2-7	TGTGCCAGCAGTTACTCCGGGGGGGGGTATTACGAGCAGTACTTC	CASSYSGGGYYEQYF
NA	TRBV28	TRBD1	TRBJ2-1	TGTGCCAGCAGTTCCCGGGACAGGGCTTACAATGAGCAGTTCTTC	CASSSRDRAYNEQFF
NA	TRBV10-3	TRBD1	TRBJ2-3	TGTGCCATCAGTGAGGTCCTCGCGACAGGGGCAAAAACAGATACGCAGTATTTT	CAISEVLATGAKTDTQYF
NA	TRBV9	TRBD2	TRBJ2-5	TGTGCCAGCAGCCCCTTCGGGGGGGGTCTCCAAGAGACCCAGTACTTC	CASSPFGGGLQETQYF
NA	TRBV10-3	TRBD2	TRBJ2-7	TGTGCCATCAGTGCGTACCCAAGAGGGGGGACTAGGGGTATCGAGCAGTACTTC	CAISAYPRGGTRGIEQYF
NA	TRBV12-3/TRBV12-4	NA	TRBJ1-2	TGTGCCAGCAGTTTAGGGCTCTATGGCTACACCTTC	CASSLGLYGYTF
NA	TRBV5-4	NA	TRBJ1-5	TGTGCCAGCAGCAAGCAGGGTACGGGTGATCAGCCCCAGCATTTT	CASSKQGTGDQPQHF
once	TRBV27	NA	TRBJ2-3	TGTGCCAGCAGTCTGGGACTTCCACCCAGAGATACGCAGTATTTT	CASSLGLPPRDTQYF
NA	TRBV5-8	TRBD2	TRBJ2-5	TGTGCCAGCAGCCAGGGACTAGGGGGTGGAGAGACCCAGTACTTC	CASSQGLGGGETQYF
NA	TRBV7-9	NA	TRBJ1-2	TGTGCCAGCAGCTTTCAAGCCGATGGCTACACCTTC	CASSFQADGYTF
NA	TRBV15	NA	TRBJ1-4	TGTGCCACCAGCAGAGAAACTGCGGCTAATGAAAAACTGTTTTTT	CATSRETAANEKLFF
NA	TRBV28	NA	TRBJ1-1	TGTGCCAGCAGGTGGAACAGGGTGAAGACTGAAGCTTTCTTT	CASRWNRVKTEAFF
NA	TRBV25-1	NA	TRBJ1-1	TGTGCCAGCAGTGAATTAGCAGGGAACACTGAAGCTTTCTTT	CASSELAGNTEAFF
NA	TRBV4-3	NA	TRBJ1-1	TGCGCCAGCAGCCAAGATTGGGTGGTGAACACTGAAGCTTTCTTT	CASSQDWVVNTEAFF
NA	TRBV7-9	NA	TRBJ2-7	TGTGCCAGCAGCTCGTCGACTCGGTCCTACGAGCAGTACTTC	CASSSSTRSYEQYF
NA	TRBV7-2	NA	TRBJ2-3	TGTGCCAGCAGCTTAGGGGGGACTGGAACAGATACGCAGTATTTT	CASSLGGTGTDTQYF
NA	TRBV4-3	TRBD2	TRBJ2-2	TGCGCCAGCAGCCTTGAGGCTAGCGGGAAGGCCGGGGAGCTGTTTTTT	CASSLEASGKAGELFF
NA	TRBV5-6	TRBD1	TRBJ1-4	TGTGCCAGCAGCCCCGGGACAGGACTGAAAGAAAAACTGTTTTTT	CASSPGTGLKEKLFF
few	TRBV6-2/TRBV6-3	NA	TRBJ1-1	TGTGCCAGCAGTTACGTAAGGATGGAAGCTTTCTTT	CASSYVRMEAFF
NA	TRBV7-3	TRBD2	TRBJ2-3	TGTGCCAGCAGCTTAATGCGGGAGGTGGATACGCAGTATTTT	CASSLMREVDTQYF